One and the same sample provided the 19 T cell receptor beta chains below, sequenced in a study of blood T cells in healthy people across ages (dated by TCRdb to 2015 to 2017). Library prep was done by 5' RACE. Reads for this sample came from an Illumina HiSeq 2500. A second about 7 to 12 cycle PCR used a sample-barcoded 5' primer and a J-beta primer mix. Through fastp at Q25 and MiXCR, TCRdb rebuilt clones from the public reads, retaining in-frame beta chains. Each CDR3 protein appears once, grouped with its most common genes and DNA. Counted in this sample were about 1 million distinct CDR3 sequences; 40% to 55% of them appeared once. The ten largest account for approximately 19% of the sample. The sample was blood. Receptor source: a woman aged 60-70 years in good health.

The gene calls are TRBV7-2 and TRBJ2-4, with 7 bases that match TRBD1. The J call may be wrong; the DNA end is better matched by TRBJ2-7. The germline CDR1 and CDR2 sequences are SGHTA and FQGNSA. CDR3 length: 15 amino acids. CDR3 nucleotides: TGTGCCAGCAGCTTAGCCGGGACAGCCGAATGCGAGCAGTACTTC. Translated, it gives CASSLAGTAECEQYF.

The chain joins TRBV9 to TRBJ2-1, with D unclear. The CDR3 has 14 amino acids. CDR1 and CDR2 (germline): SGDLS, YYNGEE. With 4 bases removed from V and 4 bases from J, the gap between germline ends came to 12 bases. Here the CDR3 reads CASSPFDAYNEQFF. In DNA form, the CDR3 reads TGTGCCAGCAGCCCCTTTGACGCTTACAATGAGCAGTTCTTC. Looking up the rest from reference TRBV9 and TRBJ2-1 gives the full variable domain: DSGVTQTPKHLITATGQRVTLRCSPRSGDLSVYWYQQSLDQGLQFLIQYYNGEERAKGNILERFSAQQFPDLHSELNLSSLELGDSALYFCASSPFDAYNEQFFGPGTRLTVL.

This clonotype was observed a few times. This rearrangement joins TRBV7-2 to TRBJ2-7; 7 positions agree with TRBD2. The germline V gene encodes CDR1 SGHTA and CDR2 FQGNSA. J was trimmed by 7 bases and V by 2 bases; bases with no gene match: 17. The length of the CDR3 is 17 residues. The CDR3: CASSLLGGRSPYNEQYF. CDR3 in DNA: TGTGCCAGCAGCTTATTAGGCGGGAGATCGCCCTACAATGAGCAGTACTTC.

This clonotype has more than one count but fewer than ten. This chain connects TRBV20-1 to TRBJ2-4, with 9 positions matching TRBD1. This CDR3 contains 13 residues. Germline lookup yields CDR1 DFQATT and CDR2 SNEGSKA (reference sequence). V shed 5 bases, J shed 6 bases, and the junction held 5 bases outside the gene matches. In DNA, the CDR3 is TGCAGTGCTGACGGGACAGGGAGAAACATTCAGTACTTC. Its protein product is CSADGTGRNIQYF.

The gene calls are TRBV4-1 and TRBJ2-5, with D tentatively TRBD1 or TRBD2 (6 bases each). Germline V gene data show CDR1 as MGHRA and CDR2 as YSYEKL. V gave up 4 bases and J gave up 5 bases, with 14 bases separating them. The CDR3 contains 14 residues. In nucleotides, the CDR3 is TGCGCCAGCAGCCGAATACAGGGAGGCGAGACCCAGTACTTC. It specifies CASSRIQGGETQYF.

This clonotype was observed once. Germline and junction disagree at one end, which may indicate a read error. V usage is TRBV10-3 and J usage is TRBJ1-6; 7 nucleotides match TRBD1. The CDR3 covers 13 residues. CDR1 is ENHRY and CDR2 is SYGVKD in the germline V gene. CDR3 bases: TGTGCCAACGCCGGGACAGCTAATTCAGCCCTCCACTTT. Amino acid sequence: CANAGTANSALHF.

This chain uses TRBV15 with TRBJ1-4; D remains ambiguous. Germline CDR1 and CDR2: LNHNV and YYDKDF (reference sequence). This CDR3 is built from 12 residues. V was shortened by 9 bases and J by 6 bases, with 11 bases between the two germline ends. CDR3 loop: CATREIDEKLFF. CDR3 coding DNA: TGTGCCACGAGGGAAATTGATGAAAAACTGTTTTTT. Full variable domain (missing parts from reference TRBV15 and TRBJ1-4): DAMVIQNPRYQVTQFGKPVTLSCSQTLNHNVMYWYQQKSSQAPKLLFHYYDKDFNNEADTPDNFQSRRPNTSFCFLDIRSPGLGDTAMYLCATREIDEKLFFGSGTQLSVL.

This clonotype was counted between two and nine times. This chain connects TRBV7-9 to TRBJ1-2; 10 bases line up with TRBD1. Unmatched junction bases numbered 4, after V lost 3 bases and J lost 6 bases. This CDR3 contains 14 residues. The germline gives CDR1 SEHNR, CDR2 FQNEAQ (reference sequence). The CDR3 loop reads CASSFGTGVDGYTF. Here the CDR3 DNA reads TGTGCCAGCAGCTTCGGGACAGGGGTGGATGGCTACACCTTC.

The chain employs TRBV5-1 and TRBJ1-5, with a tentative D call TRBD1 (6 bases). The CDR3 length is 14 residues. V was clipped by 0 bases and J by 5 bases, with 9 bases between them. Germline values: CDR1 SGHRS, CDR2 YFSETQ. The DNA for the CDR3 is TGCGCCAGCAGCTTGGGGGGGGGCTATCAGCCCCAGCATTTT. This encodes CASSLGGGYQPQHF.

This clonotype was seen just once. The gene calls are TRBV7-9 and TRBJ1-1, with TRBD1 as a possible D gene (6 bases). Germline assignment: CDR1 SEHNR and CDR2 FQNEAQ (reference sequence). This CDR3 contains 12 residues. The ends were cut back, 5 bases at V and 6 bases at J, with 10 bases in the middle. CDR3 region: CASSQGTPEAFF. The CDR3 bases are TGTGCCAGCAGCCAGGGGACACCTGAAGCTTTCTTT.

This chain links TRBV15 with TRBJ1-2; D gene uncertain. The V end was cut by 4 bases, the J end by 0 bases, with 12 bases between. CDR1 is LNHNV, CDR2 YYDKDF, per germline (reference sequence). The CDR3 length is 15 residues. Written as DNA, the CDR3 is TGTGCCACCAGCATCGAACCGACCCCTAACTATGGCTACACCTTC. Amino acid sequence: CATSIEPTPNYGYTF.

The chain uses TRBV5-1 and TRBJ2-1; tentatively, D is TRBD2 (6 bases). This CDR3 has 16 amino acids. Germline CDR1 SGHRS, CDR2 YFSETQ. Between the trimmed V and J ends, which lost 0 bases and 7 bases, there was a span of 17 bases. The DNA of the CDR3 is TGCGCCAGCAGCTTGGGGCCTTCGGGAGTCCATAATGAGCAGTTCTTC. Amino acid sequence: CASSLGPSGVHNEQFF.

The chain uses TRBV6-1 and TRBJ1-5; 7 bases map to TRBD1. J gave up 4 bases and V 6 bases, and 9 bases lay outside the gene matches. This CDR3 comprises 15 residues. The germline gives CDR1 MNHNS, CDR2 SASEGT. CDR3 region: CASRGWDRPNQPQHF. Written as DNA, the CDR3 is TGTGCCAGCAGGGGGTGGGACAGACCGAATCAGCCCCAGCATTTT.

Comments on this clonotype: Just one base apart from a much larger clone, this may be a read error. This sequence joins TRBV12-3 or TRBV12-4 and TRBJ2-1, with D possibly being TRBD1 (6 bases). V lost 6 bases to trimming and J lost 10 bases, with 16 bases between them. This CDR3 comprises 13 residues. The CDR3 loop is CASSRGFGYEQFF. The CDR3 nucleotides are TGTGCCAGCAGCAGGGGTTTTGGCTACGAGCAGTTCTTC.

J is TRBJ1-1 and V is TRBV3-1; a possible D gene is TRBD1 (5 bases). Germline loops: CDR1 LGHDT, CDR2 YNNKEL (reference sequence). V was clipped by 7 bases and J by 0 bases, with 15 bases between them. The CDR3 has 15 amino acids. CDR3 sequence: CASNGAGSMNTEAFF. The CDR3 DNA sequence: TGTGCCAGCAACGGGGCAGGGAGTATGAACACTGAAGCTTTCTTT.

This clonotype was seen at least ten times. This sequence joins TRBV29-1 and TRBJ2-3, with no clear D. Trimming left V 7 bases short and J 6 bases short, with 14 bases between. This CDR3 region has 12 residues. CDR1 SQVTM and CDR2 ANQGSEA come from the germline V gene. The CDR3 is CSAERFRDTQYF. In DNA, the CDR3 is TGCAGCGCCGAAAGGTTTAGGGATACGCAGTATTTT.

This chain uses TRBV28 with TRBJ2-5; weak D call: TRBD1 (6 bases). The J call could be wrong; TRBJ2-7 is a better fit for the DNA end. The CDR3 totals 15 residues. From germline, CDR1 is MDHEN and CDR2 SYDVKM. The CDR3 DNA reads TGTGCCAGCAGTCCTACAGGAAGGACAGTAAACGAGCAGTACTTC. It encodes CASSPTGRTVNEQYF.

The rearrangement joins TRBV7-2 to TRBJ2-2; 7 positions agree with TRBD2. The CDR3 totals 16 residues. Germline loops: CDR1 SGHTA, CDR2 FQGNSA. The ends lost 3 bases at V and 3 bases at J; junction bases unmatched: 7. CDR3 residues: CASSFTVAGDTGELFF. The CDR3 region has the DNA TGTGCCAGCAGCTTTACGGTCGCGGGAGACACCGGGGAGCTGTTTTTT.

V gene TRBV12-3 or TRBV12-4 combines with J gene TRBJ2-1, with D tentatively TRBD1 (5 bases). The J call may be in error: the DNA end matches TRBJ2-7 better. CDR3 length: 15 amino acids. This CDR3 is CASSQAKGIYNEQYF. The CDR3 DNA is TGTGCCAGCAGCCAAGCCAAGGGGATTTACAATGAGCAGTACTTC.